The clone carrying this TCR delta chain came up a few times. One base separates it from a far larger clone, so it is likely a read error. This sample is part of a study of gamma-delta T cells after stem cell transplantation. TCRdb used CATT to re-call clones from the RT-PCR reads. This table holds over 1,000 delta-chain clones, around 9.8% found once. CDR3 length: 19 residues. V was pared by 0 bases and J by 0 bases, with 11 bases of the junction left unmatched. Germline CDR1 GEAIGNYY, CDR2 EKD. Specimen: gamma-delta T cells. This receptor was taken from a human donor. It is not recorded whose cells these are; they may come from a transplant donor. The chain is built from TRDV2 and TRDJ1; 11 bases agree with TRDD3. DNA for the CDR3: TGTGCCTGTGACACCCTAATGGGGGATACGCCCATAGACACCGATAAACTCATCTTT. Its translation is CACDTLMGDTPIDTDKLIF.